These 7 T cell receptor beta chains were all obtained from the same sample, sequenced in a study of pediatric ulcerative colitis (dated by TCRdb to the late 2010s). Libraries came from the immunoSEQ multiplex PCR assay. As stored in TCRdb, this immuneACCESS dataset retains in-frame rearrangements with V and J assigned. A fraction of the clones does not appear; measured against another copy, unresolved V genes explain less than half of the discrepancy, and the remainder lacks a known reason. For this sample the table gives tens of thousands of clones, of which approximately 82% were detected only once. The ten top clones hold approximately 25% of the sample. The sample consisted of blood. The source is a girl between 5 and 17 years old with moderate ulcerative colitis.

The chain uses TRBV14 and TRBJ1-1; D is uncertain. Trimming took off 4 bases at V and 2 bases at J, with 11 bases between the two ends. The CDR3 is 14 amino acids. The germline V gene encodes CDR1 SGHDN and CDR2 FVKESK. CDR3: CASSRGRLNTEAFF. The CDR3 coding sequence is TGTGCCAGCAGCCGTGGACGTTTAAACACTGAAGCTTTCTTT.

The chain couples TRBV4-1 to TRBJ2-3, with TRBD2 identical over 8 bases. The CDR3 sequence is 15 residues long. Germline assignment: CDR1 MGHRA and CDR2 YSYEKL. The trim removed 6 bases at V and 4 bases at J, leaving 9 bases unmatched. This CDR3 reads CASRDWGLGPDTQYF. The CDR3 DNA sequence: TGCGCCAGCAGGGACTGGGGACTAGGCCCAGATACGCAGTATTTT.

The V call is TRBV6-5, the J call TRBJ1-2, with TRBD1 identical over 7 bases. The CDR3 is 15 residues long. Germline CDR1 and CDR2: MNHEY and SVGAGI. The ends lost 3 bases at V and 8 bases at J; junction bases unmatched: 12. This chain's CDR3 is CASSYPVEQGRGYTF. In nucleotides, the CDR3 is TGTGCCAGCAGTTATCCCGTGGAACAGGGGCGAGGCTACACCTTC.

This chain's CDR3 is CAWSGGTGYEQYF. The CDR3 DNA is TGTGCCTGGAGTGGGGGGACAGGCTACGAGCAGTACTTC. The rearrangement uses TRBV30 and TRBJ2-7, with 8 positions matching TRBD1. The CDR3 sequence is 13 residues long. The germline V gene has CDR1 GTSNPN and CDR2 SVGIG (reference sequence). After removal of 1 base from V and 3 bases from J, the junction contained 2 bases not matched to a gene.

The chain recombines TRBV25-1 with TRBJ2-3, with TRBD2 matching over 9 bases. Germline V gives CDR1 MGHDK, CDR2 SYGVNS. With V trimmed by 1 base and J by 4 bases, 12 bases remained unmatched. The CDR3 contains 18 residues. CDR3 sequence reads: CASSESTQAGLAPDTQYF. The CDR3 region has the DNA TGTGCCAGCAGTGAATCCACTCAGGCGGGACTAGCCCCAGATACGCAGTATTTT.

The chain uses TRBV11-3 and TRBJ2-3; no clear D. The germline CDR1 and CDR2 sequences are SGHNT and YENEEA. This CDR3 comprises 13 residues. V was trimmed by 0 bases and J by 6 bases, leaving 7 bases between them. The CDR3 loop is CASSLELVDTQYF. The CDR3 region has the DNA TGTGCCAGCAGCTTAGAGTTGGTGGATACGCAGTATTTT.

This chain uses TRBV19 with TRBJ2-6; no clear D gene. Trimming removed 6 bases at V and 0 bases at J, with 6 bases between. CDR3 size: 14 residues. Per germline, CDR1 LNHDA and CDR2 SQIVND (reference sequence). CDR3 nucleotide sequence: TGTGCCAGTAGCCGGAGCTCTGGGGCCAACGTCCTGACTTTC. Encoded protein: CASSRSSGANVLTF. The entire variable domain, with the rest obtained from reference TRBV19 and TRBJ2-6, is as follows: DGGITQSPKYLFRKEGQNVTLSCEQNLNHDAMYWYRQDPGQGLRLIYYSQIVNDFQKGDIAEGYSVSREKKESFPLTVTSAQKNPTAFYLCASSRSSGANVLTFGAGSRLTVL.